Only a few counts were recorded for the clone carrying this TCR beta chain. Other DNA variants within this sample encode the same CDR3. Between the trimmed V and J ends, which lost 3 bases and 4 bases, there was a span of 9 bases. The CDR3 length is 13 residues. Germline V gene lookup returns CDR1 KGHSH and CDR2 LQKENI. The source of the sample is a study of cytomegalovirus exposure and HLA in healthy donors. Profiled with immunoSEQ multiplex PCR; TCRdb holds only in-frame clones, not every one. Of 70,000 to 75,000 clones listed, about 94% are singletons. The chain employs TRBV18 and TRBJ2-5, with D possibly TRBD2 on 6 matching bases. The TCR originated in a man aged 18 to 35 in good health and CMV-seropositive. Material: PBMCs. The CDR3 loop reads CASSPGGGETQYF. The CDR3 DNA follows: TGTGCCAGCTCACCGGGGGGAGGAGAGACCCAGTACTTC.